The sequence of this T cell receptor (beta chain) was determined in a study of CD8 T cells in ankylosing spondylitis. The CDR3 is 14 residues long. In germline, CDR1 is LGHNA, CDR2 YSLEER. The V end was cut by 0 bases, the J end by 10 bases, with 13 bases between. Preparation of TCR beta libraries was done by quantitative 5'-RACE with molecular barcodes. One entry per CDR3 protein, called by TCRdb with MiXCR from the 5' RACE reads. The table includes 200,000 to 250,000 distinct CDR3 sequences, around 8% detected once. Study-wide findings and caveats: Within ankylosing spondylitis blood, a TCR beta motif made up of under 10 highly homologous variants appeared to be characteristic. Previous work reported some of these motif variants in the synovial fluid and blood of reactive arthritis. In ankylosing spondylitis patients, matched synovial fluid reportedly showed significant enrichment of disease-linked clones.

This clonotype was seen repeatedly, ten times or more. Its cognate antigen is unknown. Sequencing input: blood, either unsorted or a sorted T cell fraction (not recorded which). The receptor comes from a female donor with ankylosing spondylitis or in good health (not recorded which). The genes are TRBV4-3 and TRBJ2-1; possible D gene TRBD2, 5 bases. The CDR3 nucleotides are TGCGCCAGCAGCCAAGAAGACTACTTAAGGGAGCAGTTCTTC. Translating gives CASSQEDYLREQFF.